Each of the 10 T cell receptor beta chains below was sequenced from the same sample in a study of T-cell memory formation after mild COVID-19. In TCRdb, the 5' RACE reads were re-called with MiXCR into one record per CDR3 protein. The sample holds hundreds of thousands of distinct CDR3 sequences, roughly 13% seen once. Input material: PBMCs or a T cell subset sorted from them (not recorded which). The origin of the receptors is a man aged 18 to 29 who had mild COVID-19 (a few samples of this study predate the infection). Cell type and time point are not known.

This CDR3 reads CASSPRIETQYF. CDR3 sequence (DNA): TGTGCCAGCAGTCCCCGGATAGAGACCCAGTACTTC. This sequence joins TRBV2 and TRBJ2-5; no definite D call. The CDR3 spans 12 residues. The germline gives CDR1 SNHLY, CDR2 FYNNEI. Trimming pared 5 bases from V and 4 bases from J, leaving 8 bases between.

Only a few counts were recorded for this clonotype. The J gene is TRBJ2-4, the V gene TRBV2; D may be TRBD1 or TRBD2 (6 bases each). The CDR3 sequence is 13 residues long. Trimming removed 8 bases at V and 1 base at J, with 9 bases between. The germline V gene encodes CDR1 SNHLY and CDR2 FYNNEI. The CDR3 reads CASGGPAKNIQYF. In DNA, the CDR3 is TGTGCCAGCGGGGGGCCGGCCAAAAACATTCAGTACTTC. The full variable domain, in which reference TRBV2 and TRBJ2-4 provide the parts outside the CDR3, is EPEVTQTPSHQVTQMGQEVILRCVPISNHLYFYWYRQILGQKVEFLVSFYNNEISEKSEIFDDQFSVERPDGSNFTLKIRSTKLEDSAMYFCASGGPAKNIQYFGAGTRLSVL.

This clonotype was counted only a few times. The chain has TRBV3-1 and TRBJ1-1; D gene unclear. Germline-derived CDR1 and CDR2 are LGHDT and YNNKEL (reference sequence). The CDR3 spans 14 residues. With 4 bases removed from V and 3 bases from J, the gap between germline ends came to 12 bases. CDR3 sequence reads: CASSPPNLYTEAFF. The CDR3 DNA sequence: TGTGCCAGCAGCCCCCCCAACTTATACACTGAAGCTTTCTTT. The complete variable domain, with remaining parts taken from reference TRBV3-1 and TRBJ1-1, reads DTAVSQTPKYLVTQMGNDKSIKCEQNLGHDTMYWYKQDSKKFLKIMFSYNNKELIINETVPNRFSPKSPDKAHLNLHINSLELGDSAVYFCASSPPNLYTEAFFGQGTRLTVV.

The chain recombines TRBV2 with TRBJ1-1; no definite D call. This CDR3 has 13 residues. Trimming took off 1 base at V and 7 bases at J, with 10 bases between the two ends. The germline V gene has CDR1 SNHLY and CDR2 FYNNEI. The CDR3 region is CASSEGPVLEAFF. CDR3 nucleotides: TGTGCCAGCAGTGAAGGGCCAGTCCTTGAAGCTTTCTTT. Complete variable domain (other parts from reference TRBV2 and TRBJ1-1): EPEVTQTPSHQVTQMGQEVILRCVPISNHLYFYWYRQILGQKVEFLVSFYNNEISEKSEIFDDQFSVERPDGSNFTLKIRSTKLEDSAMYFCASSEGPVLEAFFGQGTRLTVV.

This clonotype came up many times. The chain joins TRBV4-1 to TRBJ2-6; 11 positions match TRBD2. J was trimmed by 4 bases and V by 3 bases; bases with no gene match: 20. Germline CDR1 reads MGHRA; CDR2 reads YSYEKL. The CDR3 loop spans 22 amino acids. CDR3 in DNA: TGCGCCAGCAGCCACCGCAAAACTAGCGGGGGTCCACCGGCGCGGGGGGCCAACGTCCTGACTTTC. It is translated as CASSHRKTSGGPPARGANVLTF.

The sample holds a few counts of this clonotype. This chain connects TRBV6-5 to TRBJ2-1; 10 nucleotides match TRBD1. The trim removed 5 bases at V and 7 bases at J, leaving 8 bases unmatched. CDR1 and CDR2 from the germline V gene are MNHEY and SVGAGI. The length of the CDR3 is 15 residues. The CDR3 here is CASSTDRGRWNEQFF. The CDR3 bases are TGTGCCAGCAGTACCGACAGGGGGCGTTGGAATGAGCAGTTCTTC.

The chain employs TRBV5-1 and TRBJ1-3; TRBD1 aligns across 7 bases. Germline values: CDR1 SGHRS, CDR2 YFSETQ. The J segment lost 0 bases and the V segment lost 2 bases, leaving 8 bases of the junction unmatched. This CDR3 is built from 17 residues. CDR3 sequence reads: CASSFQTGRRSGNTIYF. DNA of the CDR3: TGCGCCAGCAGCTTTCAGACAGGGCGTCGCTCTGGAAACACCATATATTTT.

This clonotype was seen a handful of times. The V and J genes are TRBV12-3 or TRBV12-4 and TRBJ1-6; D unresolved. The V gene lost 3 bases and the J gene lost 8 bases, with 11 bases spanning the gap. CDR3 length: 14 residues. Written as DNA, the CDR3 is TGTGCCAGCAGTTTTCTAGACTTGGATTCACCCCTCCACTTT. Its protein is CASSFLDLDSPLHF.

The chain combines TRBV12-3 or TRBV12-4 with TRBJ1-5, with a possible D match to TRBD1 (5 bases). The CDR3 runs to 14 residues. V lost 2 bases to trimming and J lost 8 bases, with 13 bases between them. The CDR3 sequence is CASSLRRGPEPQHF. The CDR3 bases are TGTGCCAGCAGTTTACGGAGGGGCCCGGAGCCCCAGCATTTT.

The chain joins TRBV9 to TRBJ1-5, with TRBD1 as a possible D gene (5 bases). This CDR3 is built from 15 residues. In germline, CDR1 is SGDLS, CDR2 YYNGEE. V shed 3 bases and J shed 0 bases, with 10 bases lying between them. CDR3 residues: CASSAWGLSNQPQHF. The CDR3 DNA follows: TGTGCCAGCAGCGCCTGGGGACTTAGCAATCAGCCCCAGCATTTT.